This T cell receptor (beta chain) was identified during a study of T cell responses to AZD1222 COVID-19 vaccine. Turning to this clone: Antigen unknown.

The study's findings and limits: Spike was spanned by vaccine-associated CD4 TCRs, with dominance at 160-218 and 743-854. Vaccination with two AZD1222 doses was followed by a rise in Spike-specific TCR breadth and depth.

The germline V and J ends were trimmed by 4 bases and 4 bases, with 32 bases remaining between them. This CDR3 is built from 21 residues. From germline, CDR1 is MNHEY and CDR2 SMNVEV (reference sequence). Assay: immunoSEQ multiplex PCR; the TCRdb copy retains only in-frame clones and omits some. Here the sample spans under 140,000 clones, 88% being singletons. The source was peripheral blood, collected on day 0 of AZD1222 vaccination. The chain carries TRBV27 and TRBJ2-1; D might be TRBD1 (5 bases). The receptor was derived from an adult in good health. In DNA form, the CDR3 reads TGTGCCAGCAGTTCTCGGACGGGCCACCCTACAGGACGAGTCCCATACAATGAGCAGTTCTTC. It is translated as CASSSRTGHPTGRVPYNEQFF.